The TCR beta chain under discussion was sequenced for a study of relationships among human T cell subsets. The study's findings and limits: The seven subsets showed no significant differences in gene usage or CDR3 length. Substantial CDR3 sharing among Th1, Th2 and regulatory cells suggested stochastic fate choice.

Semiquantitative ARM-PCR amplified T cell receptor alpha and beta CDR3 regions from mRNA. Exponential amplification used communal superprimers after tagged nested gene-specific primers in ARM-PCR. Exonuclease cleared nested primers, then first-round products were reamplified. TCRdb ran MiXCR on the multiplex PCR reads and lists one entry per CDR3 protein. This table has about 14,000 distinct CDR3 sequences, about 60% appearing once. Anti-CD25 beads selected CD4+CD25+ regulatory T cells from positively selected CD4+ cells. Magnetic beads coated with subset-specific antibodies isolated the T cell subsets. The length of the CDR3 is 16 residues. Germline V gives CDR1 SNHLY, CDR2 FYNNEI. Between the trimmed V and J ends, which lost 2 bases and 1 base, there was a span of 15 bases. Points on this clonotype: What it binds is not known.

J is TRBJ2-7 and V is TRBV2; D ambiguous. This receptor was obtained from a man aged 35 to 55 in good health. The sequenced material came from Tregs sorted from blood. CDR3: CASSEPADPTSYEQYF. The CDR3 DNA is TGTGCCAGCAGTGAACCGGCAGACCCTACGTCCTACGAGCAGTACTTC.